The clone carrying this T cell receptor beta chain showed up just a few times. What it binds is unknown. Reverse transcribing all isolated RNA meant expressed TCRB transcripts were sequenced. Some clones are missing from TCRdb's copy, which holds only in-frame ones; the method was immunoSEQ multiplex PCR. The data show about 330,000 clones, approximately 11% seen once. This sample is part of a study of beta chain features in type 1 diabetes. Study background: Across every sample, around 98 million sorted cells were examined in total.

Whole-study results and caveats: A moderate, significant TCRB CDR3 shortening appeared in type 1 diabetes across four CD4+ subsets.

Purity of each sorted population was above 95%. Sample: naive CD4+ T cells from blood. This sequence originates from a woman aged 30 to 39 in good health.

The CDR3 here is CASTQGPSPGANVLTF. Written as DNA, the CDR3 is TGTGCCAGCACACAGGGACCCTCCCCTGGGGCCAACGTCCTGACTTTC. This rearrangement joins TRBV28 to TRBJ2-6, with a tentative D call TRBD1 (6 bases). This CDR3 contains 16 residues. Germline V gene sequence: CDR1 MDHEN, CDR2 SYDVKM. Between the trimmed V and J ends, which lost 7 bases and 2 bases, there was a span of 15 bases. Full variable domain (missing parts from reference TRBV28 and TRBJ2-6): DVKVTQSSRYLVKRTGEKVFLECVQDMDHENMFWYRQDPGLGLRLIYFSYDVKMKEKGDIPEGYSVSREKKERFSLILESASTNQTSMYLCASTQGPSPGANVLTFGAGSRLTVL.